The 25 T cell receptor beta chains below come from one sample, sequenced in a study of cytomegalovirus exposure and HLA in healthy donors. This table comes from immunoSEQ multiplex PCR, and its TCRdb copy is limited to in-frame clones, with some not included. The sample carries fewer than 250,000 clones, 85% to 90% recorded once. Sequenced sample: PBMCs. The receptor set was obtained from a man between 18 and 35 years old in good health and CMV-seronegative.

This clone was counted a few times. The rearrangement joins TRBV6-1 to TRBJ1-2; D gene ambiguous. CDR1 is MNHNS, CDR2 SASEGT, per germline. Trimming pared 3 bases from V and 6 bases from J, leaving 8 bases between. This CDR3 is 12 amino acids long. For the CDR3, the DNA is TGTGCCAGCAGTGAGGTACAGAATGGCTACACCTTC. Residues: CASSEVQNGYTF.

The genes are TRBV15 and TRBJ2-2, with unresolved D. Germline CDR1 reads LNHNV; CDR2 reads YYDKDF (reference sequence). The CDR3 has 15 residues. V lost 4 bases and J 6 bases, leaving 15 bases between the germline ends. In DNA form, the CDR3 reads TGTGCCACCAGCATTCTCCGCCAGAGCGCCGGGGAGCTGTTTTTT. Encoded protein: CATSILRQSAGELFF.

The CDR3 DNA sequence: TGCGCCAGCAGTGAAACTCCAGGTGGAGGGCCCCTCCACTTT. It yields the protein CASSETPGGGPLHF. The chain joins TRBV10-2 to TRBJ1-6; D remains ambiguous. Looked up from germline, CDR1 is WSHSY and CDR2 is SAAADI. V lost 3 bases, J lost 13 bases, and 16 bases lay in between. The length of the CDR3 is 14 residues.

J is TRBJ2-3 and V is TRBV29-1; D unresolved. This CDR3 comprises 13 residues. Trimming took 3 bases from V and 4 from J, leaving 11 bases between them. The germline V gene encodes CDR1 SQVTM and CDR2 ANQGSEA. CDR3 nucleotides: TGCAGCGTTGAGCCTGGGCCCGCAGATACGCAGTATTTT. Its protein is CSVEPGPADTQYF.

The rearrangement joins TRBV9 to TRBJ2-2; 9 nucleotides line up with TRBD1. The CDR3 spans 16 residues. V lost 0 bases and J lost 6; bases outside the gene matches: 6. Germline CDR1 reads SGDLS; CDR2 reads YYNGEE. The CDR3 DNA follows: TGTGCCAGCAGCGTAGTGGGGACAGGGAGAGCCGGGGAGCTGTTTTTT. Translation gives CASSVVGTGRAGELFF.

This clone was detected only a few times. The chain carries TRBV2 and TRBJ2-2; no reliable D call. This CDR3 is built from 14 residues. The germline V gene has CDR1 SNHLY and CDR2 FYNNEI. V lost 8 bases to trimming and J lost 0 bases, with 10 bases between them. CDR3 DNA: TGTGCCAGCGGCCACAGAACGAACACCGGGGAGCTGTTTTTT. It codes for CASGHRTNTGELFF.

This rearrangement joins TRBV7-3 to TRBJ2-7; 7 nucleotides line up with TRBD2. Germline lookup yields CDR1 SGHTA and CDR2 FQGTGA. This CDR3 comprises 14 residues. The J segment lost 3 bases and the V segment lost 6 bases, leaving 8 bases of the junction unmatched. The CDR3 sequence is CASSSELAGYEQYF. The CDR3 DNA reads TGTGCCAGCAGTTCGGAGTTAGCGGGCTACGAGCAGTACTTC.

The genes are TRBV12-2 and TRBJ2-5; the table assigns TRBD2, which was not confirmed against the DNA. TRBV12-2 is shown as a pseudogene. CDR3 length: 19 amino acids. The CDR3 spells CASRLALEREGPYQETQYF. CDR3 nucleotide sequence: TGTGCAAGTCGCTTAGCGCTTGAGCGGGAGGGCCCATATCAAGAGACCCAGTACTTC.

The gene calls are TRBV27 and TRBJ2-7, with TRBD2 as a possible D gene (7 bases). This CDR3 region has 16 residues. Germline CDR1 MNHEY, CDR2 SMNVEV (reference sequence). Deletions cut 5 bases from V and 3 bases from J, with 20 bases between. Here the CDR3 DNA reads TGTGCCAGCAGTCCACCCGGGGGGCGCTGGGACTACGAGCAGTACTTC. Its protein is CASSPPGGRWDYEQYF.

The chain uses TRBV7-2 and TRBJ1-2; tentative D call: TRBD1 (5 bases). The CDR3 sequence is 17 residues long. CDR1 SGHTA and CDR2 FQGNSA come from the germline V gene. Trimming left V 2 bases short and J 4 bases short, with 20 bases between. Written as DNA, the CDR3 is TGTGCCAGCAGCTTATTGTCAGGGTCAGGACCACGCTATGGCTACACCTTC. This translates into CASSLLSGSGPRYGYTF.

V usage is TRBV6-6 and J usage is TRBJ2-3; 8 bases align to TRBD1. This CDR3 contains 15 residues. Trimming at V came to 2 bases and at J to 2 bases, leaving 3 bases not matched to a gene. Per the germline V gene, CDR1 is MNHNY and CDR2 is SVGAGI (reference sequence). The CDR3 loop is CASSYQGALTDTQYF. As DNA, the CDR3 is TGTGCCAGCAGTTACCAGGGGGCCCTCACAGATACGCAGTATTTT.

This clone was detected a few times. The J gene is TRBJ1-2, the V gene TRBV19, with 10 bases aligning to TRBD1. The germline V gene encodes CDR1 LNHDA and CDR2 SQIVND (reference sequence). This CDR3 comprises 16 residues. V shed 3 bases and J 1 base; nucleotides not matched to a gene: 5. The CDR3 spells CASSILGTGDNYGYTF. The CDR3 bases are TGTGCCAGTAGTATTTTAGGGACAGGGGATAACTATGGCTACACCTTC.

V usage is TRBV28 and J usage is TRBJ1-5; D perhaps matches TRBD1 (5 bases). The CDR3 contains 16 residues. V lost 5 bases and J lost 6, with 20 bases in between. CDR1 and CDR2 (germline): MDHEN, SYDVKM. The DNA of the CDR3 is TGTGCCAGCAGTCCCATTGGGGCGTACCCCGTTCAGCCCCAGCATTTT. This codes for CASSPIGAYPVQPQHF. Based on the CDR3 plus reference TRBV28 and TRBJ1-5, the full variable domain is DVKVTQSSRYLVKRTGEKVFLECVQDMDHENMFWYRQDPGLGLRLIYFSYDVKMKEKGDIPEGYSVSREKKERFSLILESASTNQTSMYLCASSPIGAYPVQPQHFGDGTRLSIL.

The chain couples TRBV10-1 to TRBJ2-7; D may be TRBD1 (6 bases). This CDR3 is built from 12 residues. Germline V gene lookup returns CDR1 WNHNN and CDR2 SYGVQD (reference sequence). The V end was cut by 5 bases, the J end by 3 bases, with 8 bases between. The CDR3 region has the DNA TGCGCCAGCAGTAAAGGGGGCTACGAGCAGTACTTC. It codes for CASSKGGYEQYF.

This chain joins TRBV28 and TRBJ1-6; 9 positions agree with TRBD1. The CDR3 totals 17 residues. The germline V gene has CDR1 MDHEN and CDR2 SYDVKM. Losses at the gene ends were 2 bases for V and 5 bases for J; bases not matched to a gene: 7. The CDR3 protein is CASSLTMGTGNNSPLHF. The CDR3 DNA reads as TGTGCCAGCAGTTTAACAATGGGGACAGGGAATAATTCACCCCTCCACTTT. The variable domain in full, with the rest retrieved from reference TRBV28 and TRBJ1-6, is DVKVTQSSRYLVKRTGEKVFLECVQDMDHENMFWYRQDPGLGLRLIYFSYDVKMKEKGDIPEGYSVSREKKERFSLILESASTNQTSMYLCASSLTMGTGNNSPLHFGNGTRLTVT.

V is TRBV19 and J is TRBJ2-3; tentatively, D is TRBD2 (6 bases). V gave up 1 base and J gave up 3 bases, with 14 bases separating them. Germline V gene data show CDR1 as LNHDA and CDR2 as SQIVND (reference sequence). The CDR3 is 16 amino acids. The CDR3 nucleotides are TGTGCCAGTAGTATAGTATCCGGGAGAAGGACAGATACGCAGTATTTT. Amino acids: CASSIVSGRRTDTQYF.

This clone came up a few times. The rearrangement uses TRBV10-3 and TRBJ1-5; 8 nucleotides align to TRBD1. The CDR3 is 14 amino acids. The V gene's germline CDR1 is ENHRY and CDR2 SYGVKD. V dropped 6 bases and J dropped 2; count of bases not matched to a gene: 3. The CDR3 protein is CAISVGQGNQPQHF. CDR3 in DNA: TGTGCCATCAGCGTGGGACAGGGCAATCAGCCCCAGCATTTT.

The CDR3 here is CARSSTYEQYF. For the CDR3, the DNA is TGTGCCAGAAGCTCCACCTACGAGCAGTACTTC. The chain links TRBV5-3 to TRBJ2-7; D is undetermined. TRBV5-3 is flagged as an ORF with uncertain function. V dropped 3 bases and J dropped 2 bases, with 3 bases sitting between them. The CDR3 sequence is 11 residues long.

The chain's CDR3 is CASTQDRGNTIYF. The DNA for the CDR3 is TGTGCCAGCACTCAGGACAGAGGAAACACCATATATTTT. V is TRBV11-2 and J is TRBJ1-3; D is possibly TRBD1 (6 bases). Germline V gene lookup returns CDR1 SGHAT and CDR2 FQNNGV. The CDR3 has 13 residues. V lost 7 bases, J lost 4 bases, and 11 bases lay in between.

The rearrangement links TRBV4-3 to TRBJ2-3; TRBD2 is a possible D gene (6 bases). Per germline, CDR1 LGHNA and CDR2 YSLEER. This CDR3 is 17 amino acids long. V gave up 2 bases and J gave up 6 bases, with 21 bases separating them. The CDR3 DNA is TGCGCCAGCAGCCAACAAGCCGGGAGCATGGGTGCGGATACGCAGTATTTT. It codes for CASSQQAGSMGADTQYF.

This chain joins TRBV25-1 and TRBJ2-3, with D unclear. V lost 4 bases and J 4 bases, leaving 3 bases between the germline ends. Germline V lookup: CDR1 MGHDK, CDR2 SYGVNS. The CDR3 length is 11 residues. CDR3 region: CASSGADTQYF. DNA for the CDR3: TGTGCCAGCAGTGGAGCAGATACGCAGTATTTT.

For the CDR3, the DNA is TGTGCCGACGTCAGGGGGTTAAATGAAAAACTGTTTTTT. It encodes CADVRGLNEKLFF. V gene TRBV6-1 combines with J gene TRBJ1-4; TRBD1 aligns across 7 bases. Germline CDR1 reads MNHNS; CDR2 reads SASEGT. V trimming: 11 bases; J trimming: 5 bases; junction bases outside the gene matches: 8. The CDR3 spans 13 residues.

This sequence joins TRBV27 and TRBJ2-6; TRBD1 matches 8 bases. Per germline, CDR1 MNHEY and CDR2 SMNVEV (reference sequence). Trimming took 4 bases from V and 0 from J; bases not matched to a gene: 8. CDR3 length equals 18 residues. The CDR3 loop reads CASSSPGQAYSGANVLTF. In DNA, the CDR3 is TGTGCCAGCAGTTCTCCGGGACAGGCTTACTCTGGGGCCAACGTCCTGACTTTC.

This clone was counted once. For the CDR3, the DNA is TGTGCCAGCGAATCCGGGACTAGCGAATACAATGAGCAGTTCTTC. Translating it yields CASESGTSEYNEQFF. The chain employs TRBV5-4 and TRBJ2-1, with 10 positions matching TRBD2. The CDR3 is made up of 15 amino acids. V trimming: 7 bases; J trimming: 4 bases; junction bases outside the gene matches: 8. From germline, CDR1 is SGHNT and CDR2 YYREEE (reference sequence).

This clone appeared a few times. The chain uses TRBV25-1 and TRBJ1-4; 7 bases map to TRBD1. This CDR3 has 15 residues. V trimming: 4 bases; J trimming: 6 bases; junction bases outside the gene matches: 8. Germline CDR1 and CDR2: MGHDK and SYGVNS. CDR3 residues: CASSGQGEVDEKLFF. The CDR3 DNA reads TGTGCCAGCAGTGGACAGGGCGAGGTGGATGAAAAACTGTTTTTT.